The next 18 T cell receptor beta chains were all read from a single sample in a study of shared T cell receptors in the human thymus. TCRdb keeps only in-frame clones here, not all; method: immunoSEQ multiplex PCR. The sample lists 600,000 to 900,000 clones; approximately 85% were seen once. The data were also submitted as part of a second study, on human thymus T cells.

Sequenced input: thymocytes. Receptors were obtained from a girl under two years old with a congenital heart defect.

The J gene is TRBJ1-2, the V gene TRBV5-4; D gene unclear. Germline V CDR1 and CDR2: SGHNT, YYREEE (reference sequence). The ends were cut back, 0 bases at V and 4 bases at J, with 13 bases in the middle. The CDR3 length is 15 residues. The CDR3 sequence: CASSLAVPGSYGYTF. For the CDR3, the DNA is TGTGCCAGCAGCTTGGCCGTCCCGGGAAGCTATGGCTACACCTTC.

The rearrangement uses TRBV27 and TRBJ2-3; D remains ambiguous. CDR3 size: 13 residues. CDR1 is MNHEY and CDR2 is SMNVEV in the germline V gene (reference sequence). V lost 2 bases, J lost 6 bases, and 9 bases lay in between. The chain's CDR3 is CASSLRDSDTQYF. The DNA for the CDR3 is TGTGCCAGCAGTTTAAGAGACTCGGATACGCAGTATTTT.

This rearrangement joins TRBV6-1 to TRBJ2-1; perhaps TRBD2 as D (6 bases). The CDR3 sequence is 16 residues long. The ends were cut back, 3 bases at V and 8 bases at J, with 20 bases in the middle. The germline CDR1 and CDR2 sequences are MNHNS and SASEGT. CDR3: CASSDPPAGDLYEQFF. The CDR3 DNA sequence: TGTGCCAGCAGTGACCCCCCAGCGGGCGACTTATATGAGCAGTTCTTC.

The J gene is TRBJ2-7, the V gene TRBV4-1, with no clear D. This CDR3 comprises 17 residues. Between the trimmed V and J ends, which lost 0 bases and 1 base, there was a span of 16 bases. CDR1 MGHRA and CDR2 YSYEKL come from the germline V gene. In DNA, the CDR3 is TGCGCCAGCAGCCAAGATCGATCCGCGGCAGATTCCTACGAGCAGTACTTC. Residues: CASSQDRSAADSYEQYF.

There are a few counts of this clone. The rearrangement links TRBV7-6 to TRBJ2-6, with 8 nucleotides matching TRBD1. This CDR3 comprises 21 residues. Germline lookup yields CDR1 SGHVS and CDR2 FNYEAQ. Trimming took 4 bases from V and 0 from J; bases not matched to a gene: 17. The CDR3 DNA reads as TGTGCCAGCAGCTACACACTCGGACCGGGACAGGTCCTCTCTGGGGCCAACGTCCTGACTTTC. This translates into CASSYTLGPGQVLSGANVLTF. Full variable domain (outside the CDR3, taken from reference TRBV7-6 and TRBJ2-6): GAGVSQSPRYKVTKRGQDVALRCDPISGHVSLYWYRQALGQGPEFLTYFNYEAQQDKSGLPNDRFSAERPEGSISTLTIQRTEQRDSAMYRCASSYTLGPGQVLSGANVLTFGAGSRLTVL.

The rearrangement joins TRBV14 to TRBJ1-6; perhaps TRBD1 as D (5 bases). The V gene lost 4 bases and the J gene lost 7 bases, with 8 bases spanning the gap. The CDR3 spans 13 residues. Germline CDR1 and CDR2: SGHDN and FVKESK. Here the CDR3 DNA reads TGTGCCAGCAGCCTAAGACAGAATTCACCCCTCCACTTT. Its translation is CASSLRQNSPLHF.

The gene calls are TRBV6-6 and TRBJ2-7, with 8 bases fitting TRBD2. Losses at the gene ends were 3 bases for V and 1 base for J; bases not matched to a gene: 5. The CDR3 is 15 amino acids. The germline V gene has CDR1 MNHNY and CDR2 SVGAGI (reference sequence). The CDR3 region has the DNA TGTGCCAGCAGTTATGGTGGCGGGGGGTCCTACGAGCAGTACTTC. It yields the protein CASSYGGGGSYEQYF.

The gene calls are TRBV2 and TRBJ2-1; 13 positions agree with TRBD2. This CDR3 is built from 17 residues. Germline V lookup: CDR1 SNHLY, CDR2 FYNNEI. Trimming cost V 8 bases and J 4 bases; bases outside gene matches: 11. This CDR3 is CASCRLAGGAAYNEQFF. The DNA of the CDR3 is TGTGCCAGCTGTCGACTAGCGGGGGGTGCAGCTTACAATGAGCAGTTCTTC. Together with reference TRBV2 and TRBJ2-1, the CDR3 gives the full variable domain: EPEVTQTPSHQVTQMGQEVILRCVPISNHLYFYWYRQILGQKVEFLVSFYNNEISEKSEIFDDQFSVERPDGSNFTLKIRSTKLEDSAMYFCASCRLAGGAAYNEQFFGPGTRLTVL.

The chain couples TRBV5-6 to TRBJ2-5; 8 bases fit TRBD1. J was trimmed by 5 bases and V by 7 bases; bases with no gene match: 16. The CDR3 contains 16 residues. Germline-derived CDR1 and CDR2 are SGHDT and YYEEEE. The CDR3 nucleotides read TGTGCCAGCTGTGAAGGACAGGGCCGATCGGGGGAGACCCAGTACTTC. It encodes CASCEGQGRSGETQYF.

The chain uses TRBV7-6 and TRBJ2-1, with 7 bases lining up with TRBD2. CDR1 is SGHVS and CDR2 is FNYEAQ in the germline V gene. This CDR3 has 15 residues. V dropped 5 bases and J dropped 5; count of bases not matched to a gene: 9. The CDR3 is CASSKTSATHNEQFF. The CDR3, as DNA: TGTGCCAGCAGCAAAACTAGCGCCACCCACAATGAGCAGTTCTTC. Drawing the rest from reference TRBV7-6 and TRBJ2-1, the complete variable domain is GAGVSQSPRYKVTKRGQDVALRCDPISGHVSLYWYRQALGQGPEFLTYFNYEAQQDKSGLPNDRFSAERPEGSISTLTIQRTEQRDSAMYRCASSKTSATHNEQFFGPGTRLTVL.

This clone was detected a few times. The chain uses TRBV2 and TRBJ1-3; 9 nucleotides match TRBD1. CDR3 length equals 17 residues. V shed 6 bases, J shed 3 bases, and the junction held 12 bases outside the gene matches. In germline, CDR1 is SNHLY, CDR2 FYNNEI. CDR3 DNA sequence: TGTGCCAGCAGGACAGGGGGAAGTCCGAAAAATGGAAACACCATATATTTT. It codes for CASRTGGSPKNGNTIYF. The full variable domain, in which reference TRBV2 and TRBJ1-3 provide the parts outside the CDR3, is EPEVTQTPSHQVTQMGQEVILRCVPISNHLYFYWYRQILGQKVEFLVSFYNNEISEKSEIFDDQFSVERPDGSNFTLKIRSTKLEDSAMYFCASRTGGSPKNGNTIYFGEGSWLTVV.

J is TRBJ1-2 and V is TRBV14; the D gene is possibly TRBD1 (6 bases). This CDR3 spans 18 amino acids. V was cut by 1 base and J by 6 bases, with 24 bases left in between. Germline CDR1 is SGHDN and CDR2 is FVKESK. The CDR3 DNA sequence: TGTGCCAGCAGCCAAGTTTATGTGGGGTGGGGGCAAGAAGATGGCTACACCTTC. Translated, it gives CASSQVYVGWGQEDGYTF.

As for this clone: The junction and the germline gene differ at one end; a read error may be behind it. Distinct nucleotide sequences in the sample also encode this CDR3. The V call is TRBV27, the J call TRBJ1-6, with D unresolved. Germline assignment: CDR1 MNHEY and CDR2 SMNVEV (reference sequence). The CDR3 runs to 15 residues. The CDR3 sequence: CASSLKNTNNSPLHF. The CDR3 DNA sequence: TGTGCCAGCAGTCTTAAAAACACTAATAATTCCCCCCTCCACTTT.

The chain combines TRBV9 with TRBJ2-3; 12 nucleotides match TRBD2. V lost 3 bases to trimming and J lost 1 base; unmatched junction nucleotides: 3. Germline CDR1 and CDR2: SGDLS and YYNGEE. CDR3 length: 16 amino acids. The CDR3 loop is CASSGASGGGTDTQYF. The CDR3 DNA follows: TGTGCCAGCAGCGGCGCTAGCGGGGGGGGCACAGATACGCAGTATTTT.

V gene TRBV7-9 combines with J gene TRBJ2-2; D call uncertain. CDR3 length equals 15 residues. V was trimmed by 3 bases and J by 5 bases, leaving 13 bases between them. Germline CDR1 reads SEHNR; CDR2 reads FQNEAQ (reference sequence). CDR3 nucleotides: TGTGCCAGCAGCTTGTGCCCAGATAAGACCGGGGAGCTGTTTTTT. Translating gives CASSLCPDKTGELFF.

This clone has just a few counts. V is TRBV6-5 and J is TRBJ1-4; 8 bases are a match to TRBD1. Per the germline V gene, CDR1 is MNHEY and CDR2 is SVGAGI. The CDR3 covers 16 residues. V shed 0 bases and J 7 bases; nucleotides not matched to a gene: 7. The CDR3 DNA reads TGTGCCAGCAGTTACTCGAAGGAGGACAGGGTTGAAAAACTGTTTTTT. Its protein is CASSYSKEDRVEKLFF.

This clone showed up just a few times. V is TRBV18 and J is TRBJ2-7; 7 bases match TRBD1. This CDR3 contains 15 residues. After removal of 4 bases from V and 1 base from J, the junction contained 7 bases not matched to a gene. The germline V gene encodes CDR1 KGHSH and CDR2 LQKENI. DNA for the CDR3: TGTGCCAGCTCACTCGACAGGGCCCCATCCTACGAGCAGTACTTC. Protein product: CASSLDRAPSYEQYF.

The chain uses TRBV4-1 and TRBJ2-3, with D possibly TRBD2 on 5 matching bases. Trimming pared 0 bases from V and 6 bases from J, leaving 25 bases between. The germline gives CDR1 MGHRA, CDR2 YSYEKL. The CDR3 sequence is 19 residues long. The CDR3 here is CASSQETREQLFAVDTQYF. In DNA form, the CDR3 reads TGCGCCAGCAGCCAAGAAACGAGGGAGCAACTCTTCGCTGTGGATACGCAGTATTTT.